This TCR beta chain was retrieved from a study of beta chain features in type 1 diabetes. The study's findings and limits: HLA influence on TCRB rearrangement stayed unresolved here. Among all four CD4+ subsets, Type 1 diabetes patients had TCRB CDR3s that were moderately but significantly shorter. Cells carrying high TCR expression could end up over-represented when cDNA is sequenced.

This clone was seen repeatedly, ten times or more. The antigen is not known. Sorting that relied on CD45RO/CCR7/CD25/CD127/CD95/CD27 yielded CD4+ naive, central memory, regulatory and stem cell-like memory cells. The germline V and J ends were trimmed by 1 base and 5 bases, with 15 bases remaining between them. This CDR3 comprises 15 residues. Germline CDR1 is SGDLS and CDR2 is YYNGEE. Sequenced material consisted of expressed TCRB transcripts (all of the isolated RNA was reverse transcribed). Produced via immunoSEQ multiplex PCR; TCRdb's table is partial and in-frame only. The sample consists of 310,000 or so clones, 9.3% of them appearing once.

Sequencing was done on a sample of central memory CD4+ T cells from blood. This clonotype originated in a man under 40 with type 1 diabetes. The chain links TRBV9 to TRBJ2-5, with a possible D match to TRBD1 (5 bases). This CDR3 reads CASSVTPLGLETQYF. DNA for the CDR3: TGTGCCAGCAGCGTAACCCCCCTGGGGCTGGAGACCCAGTACTTC. Drawing the rest from reference TRBV9 and TRBJ2-5, the complete variable domain is DSGVTQTPKHLITATGQRVTLRCSPRSGDLSVYWYQQSLDQGLQFLIQYYNGEERAKGNILERFSAQQFPDLHSELNLSSLELGDSALYFCASSVTPLGLETQYFGPGTRLLVL.